The 19 T cell receptor beta chains presented below share a single source sample, sequenced in a study of metastatic and nonmetastatic thyroid tumors. TCRdb re-analyzed the PCR reads through MiXCR. The data show approximately 40,000 clones, around 21% seen once. All patients reached thyroid surgery having received no treatment beforehand. Sequencing used blood. These receptors originate from a female donor with papillary thyroid cancer or a benign thyroid nodule (not recorded which). Some clones in this sample may be carry-over from other donors' samples.

This clone was seen ten or more times. This chain uses TRBV12-3 or TRBV12-4 with TRBJ2-7; D is undetermined. The V and J ends lost 5 bases and 4 bases respectively, with 18 bases between them. CDR3 length: 15 amino acids. The CDR3, as DNA: TGTGCCAGCAGTCCGTACATCTCGAGTGAATACGAGCAGTACTTC. Protein product: CASSPYISSEYEQYF.

By share, this clone ranks as medium-sized. The chain links TRBV6-1 to TRBJ2-3; TRBD2 matches 8 bases. V lost 7 bases to trimming and J lost 0 bases; unmatched junction nucleotides: 0. The CDR3 loop spans 13 amino acids. The germline V gene encodes CDR1 MNHNS and CDR2 SASEGT. CDR3 in amino acids: CASKRESTDTQYF. In DNA form, the CDR3 reads TGTGCCAGCAAGCGGGAGAGCACAGATACGCAGTATTTT.

This clone occurred many times. The V gene is TRBV20-1, the J gene TRBJ2-1; 8 nucleotides match TRBD2. The germline CDR1 and CDR2 sequences are DFQATT and SNEGSKA (reference sequence). V trimming: 0 bases; J trimming: 7 bases; junction bases outside the gene matches: 8. The CDR3 spans 15 residues. This CDR3 is CSARDLSGRGNEQFF. The DNA of the CDR3 is TGCAGTGCTAGAGATTTAAGCGGGAGAGGGAATGAGCAGTTCTTC.

The chain couples TRBV5-1 to TRBJ2-2, with D possibly TRBD2 on 5 matching bases. The CDR3 consists of 14 residues. Trimming left V 2 bases short and J 17 bases short, with 22 bases between. CDR1 and CDR2 from the germline V gene are SGHRS and YFSETQ. The chain's CDR3 is CASSFYRGTGEPFF. Written as DNA, the CDR3 is TGCGCCAGCAGCTTTTACAGAGGCACCGGGGAGCCTTTTTTT.

Only a few counts were recorded for this clone. The chain carries TRBV6-1 and TRBJ2-2, with 7 bases that match TRBD2. CDR1 is MNHNS and CDR2 is SASEGT in the germline V gene. J was trimmed by 3 bases and V by 8 bases; bases with no gene match: 6. This CDR3 region has 14 residues. CDR3 DNA sequence: TGTGCCAGCGGAAGCGGGATCTACACCGGGGAGCTGTTTTTT. It translates to CASGSGIYTGELFF.

V gene TRBV5-1 combines with J gene TRBJ1-1; tentative D call: TRBD1 (6 bases). V shed 7 bases and J shed 4 bases, with 17 bases lying between them. Looked up from germline, CDR1 is SGHRS and CDR2 is YFSETQ. This CDR3 contains 14 residues. The CDR3 sequence is CASSDTGSPTEAFF. In DNA, the CDR3 is TGCGCCAGCTCGGATACAGGGTCCCCCACTGAAGCTTTCTTT.

This clone was counted ten times or more. The chain is built from TRBV27 and TRBJ2-7; perhaps D is TRBD1 or TRBD2 (5 bases each). CDR3 length equals 18 residues. Between the trimmed V and J ends, which lost 3 bases and 2 bases, there was a span of 23 bases. Germline CDR1 and CDR2: MNHEY and SMNVEV (reference sequence). CDR3 in amino acids: CASSFGTGLRRVPYEQYF. CDR3 bases: TGTGCCAGCAGTTTTGGTACGGGGCTCCGAAGGGTCCCCTACGAGCAGTACTTC.

The chain employs TRBV6-1 and TRBJ2-2, with TRBD1 identical over 7 bases. The V gene end was trimmed by 6 bases and the J gene end by 7 bases; junction bases not matched to a gene: 8. CDR3 size: 14 residues. CDR1 and CDR2 from the germline V gene are MNHNS and SASEGT. This CDR3 is CASRNGTVDGELFF. The CDR3 DNA follows: TGTGCCAGCAGGAACGGGACAGTCGACGGGGAGCTGTTTTTT.

This chain links TRBV27 with TRBJ2-5; the D call may be TRBD1 or TRBD2 (5 bases each). Trimming took off 3 bases at V and 5 bases at J, with 13 bases between the two ends. The length of the CDR3 is 14 residues. Germline CDR1 is MNHEY and CDR2 is SMNVEV (reference sequence). CDR3 sequence (DNA): TGTGCCAGCAGTTTCACTCGGGGCAAGGAGACCCAGTACTTC. Protein product: CASSFTRGKETQYF.

The J gene is TRBJ1-2, the V gene TRBV5-4, with D possibly being TRBD1 (5 bases). The CDR3 consists of 16 residues. V was cut by 9 bases and J by 6 bases, with 27 bases left in between. Per germline, CDR1 SGHNT and CDR2 YYREEE (reference sequence). In DNA form, the CDR3 reads TGTGCCAACAGGTCAGTACCCGGGACCCCAAAGGATGGCTACACCTTC. It yields the protein CANRSVPGTPKDGYTF.

At least ten counts were recorded for this clone. The chain links TRBV12-3 or TRBV12-4 to TRBJ2-2, with unresolved D. The CDR3 loop spans 13 amino acids. Trimming cost V 2 bases and J 7 bases, with 8 bases left between them. The chain's CDR3 is CASSLKGGGELFF. CDR3 DNA sequence: TGTGCCAGCAGTTTAAAGGGTGGCGGGGAGCTGTTTTTT.

This clone came up many times. Additional DNA sequences in this sample encode the identical CDR3. This chain links TRBV5-4 with TRBJ2-5; D may be TRBD1 (6 bases). V dropped 0 bases and J dropped 5 bases, with 17 bases sitting between them. Germline CDR1 and CDR2: SGHNT and YYREEE (reference sequence). This CDR3 comprises 16 residues. CDR3 DNA: TGTGCCAGCAGCTTGGAGTTTGGGGGCGGCGGGGAGACCCAGTACTTC. Translating gives CASSLEFGGGGETQYF.

Concerning this clone itself: A read error may be the cause here, since a much bigger clone is one base away. This chain joins TRBV30 and TRBJ2-7; D tentatively reads TRBD1 or TRBD2 (6 bases each). CDR3 length: 13 amino acids. In germline, CDR1 is GTSNPN, CDR2 SVGIG (reference sequence). CDR3 sequence: CARSTGALGEQYF. The DNA of the CDR3 is TGTGCCCGGAGTACGGGGGCGCTTGGCGAGCAGTACTTC. The entire variable domain, with the rest obtained from reference TRBV30 and TRBJ2-7, is as follows: SQTIHQWPATLVQPVGSPLSLECTVEGTSNPNLYWYRQAAGRGLQLLFYSVGIGQISSEVPQNLSASRPQDRQFILSSKKLLLSDSGFYLCARSTGALGEQYFGPGTRLTVT.

This clone was counted at least ten times. This chain joins TRBV27 and TRBJ1-2; tentatively, D is TRBD1 (5 bases). The CDR3 spans 13 residues. V lost 3 bases and J 8 bases, leaving 13 bases between the germline ends. Germline loops: CDR1 MNHEY, CDR2 SMNVEV (reference sequence). CDR3 sequence: CASSLAGLQGYTF. In DNA, the CDR3 is TGTGCCAGCAGTTTGGCAGGGTTGCAAGGCTACACCTTC.

Points on this clone: One end of the junction is discordant with germline, which a read error may explain. DNA for the CDR3: TGTGCCAGCATCGGGACTAGCGGGAGGGGTGAGCAGTTCTTC. As protein: CASIGTSGRGEQFF. The V gene is TRBV10-2, the J gene TRBJ2-1, with 16 positions matching TRBD2. Germline V CDR1 and CDR2: WSHSY, SAAADI. CDR3 length equals 14 residues.

This clone was picked up many times. This chain uses TRBV24-1 with TRBJ2-6; TRBD1 aligns across 9 bases. The trim removed 3 bases at V and 0 bases at J, leaving 8 bases unmatched. This CDR3 comprises 19 residues. Germline V gene sequence: CDR1 KGHDR, CDR2 SFDVKD. For the CDR3, the DNA is TGTGCCACCAGTGATGGGGGGACAGGGAAAAACTCTGGGGCCAACGTCCTGACTTTC. It codes for CATSDGGTGKNSGANVLTF.

This chain connects TRBV15 to TRBJ2-1; D not certain. Trimming took off 8 bases at V and 8 bases at J, with 22 bases between the two ends. CDR1 is LNHNV, CDR2 YYDKDF, per germline (reference sequence). CDR3 length: 15 residues. CDR3: CATEVKGSMVDEQFF. The CDR3 nucleotides are TGTGCCACCGAGGTGAAGGGCTCCATGGTGGATGAGCAGTTCTTC.

This clone occurred a few times. The rearrangement links TRBV6-1 to TRBJ2-1; 7 bases agree with TRBD1. After removal of 8 bases from V and 3 bases from J, the junction contained 1 base not matched to a gene. The germline gives CDR1 MNHNS, CDR2 SASEGT. The CDR3 has 12 amino acids. The CDR3 loop reads CASGTDYNEQFF. CDR3 DNA sequence: TGTGCCAGCGGGACAGACTACAATGAGCAGTTCTTC.

This clone was seen a few times. This chain links TRBV6-4 with TRBJ2-3; D is unclear. CDR1 MRHNA and CDR2 SNTAGT come from the germline V gene. CDR3 length: 15 residues. V lost 2 bases and J 8 bases, leaving 17 bases between the germline ends. CDR3 in amino acids: CASSDTPGPVGTQYF. The CDR3 nucleotides are TGTGCCAGCAGTGACACTCCGGGCCCGGTGGGTACGCAGTATTTT.